Below, one T cell receptor beta chain is given with its context. The antigen is not known. Germline loops: CDR1 MNHEY, CDR2 SMNVEV (reference sequence). The CDR3 runs 17 residues. The ends lost 5 bases at V and 2 bases at J; junction bases unmatched: 10. The data belong to a study of OX40 agonist ivuxolimab in advanced cancers. Whole-study findings and limits: No antigen was identified for the clonally expanded peripheral T cells. At 0.1 to 3.0 mg/kg, clonal expansion of CD4+ and CD8+ blood T cells had occurred by week 6. On average, CD8+ T cells had more expanded clones than CD4+.

Using immunoSEQ multiplex PCR, the repertoire was profiled, and TCRdb retains in-frame clones only, with some absent. The sample shows over 100,000 clones, roughly nine tenths of them seen only once. The sequences come from CD4+ or CD8+ T cells sorted from blood, collected in a trial of the OX40 agonist ivuxolimab. The source of this sequence is an adult with an advanced solid tumor such as melanoma, head and neck, liver or kidney cancer. V and J are TRBV27 and TRBJ2-5; 11 bases align to TRBD2. The CDR3 here is CASSITGLAVPQETQYF. The CDR3 region has the DNA TGTGCCAGCAGTATCACGGGACTAGCGGTACCACAAGAGACCCAGTACTTC.